Below are 11 T cell receptor beta chains sequenced from a single sample in a study of control samples from healthy donors and cancer patients. Sequencing used immunoSEQ multiplex PCR; TCRdb keeps in-frame clones, though not all of them. The top ten clones hold over 2% of a sample with some 120,000 clones, more than 75% of them seen once. Sequencing was performed on blood. These receptors all come from a woman in her 70s in good health.

The gene calls are TRBV5-1 and TRBJ1-1; D is unresolved. Looked up from germline, CDR1 is SGHRS and CDR2 is YFSETQ. V was shortened by 1 base and J by 0 bases, with 13 bases between the two germline ends. The CDR3 is 16 residues long. CDR3 coding DNA: TGCGCCAGCAGCTTGTATGAGAGAAACATGAACACTGAAGCTTTCTTT. Its protein is CASSLYERNMNTEAFF.

The V and J genes are TRBV12-3 or TRBV12-4 and TRBJ2-7; no reliable D call. The CDR3 has 13 residues. V was trimmed by 3 bases and J by 3 bases, leaving 9 bases between them. CDR3 amino acids: CASSFRHLYEQYF. The DNA for the CDR3 is TGTGCCAGCAGTTTCCGACACCTCTACGAGCAGTACTTC.

V is TRBV4-1 and J is TRBJ1-2, with 7 bases that match TRBD1. CDR1 is MGHRA, CDR2 YSYEKL, per germline. The CDR3 is 14 amino acids. The ends lost 6 bases at V and 0 bases at J; junction bases unmatched: 4. The CDR3: CASRPGQTNYGYTF. The CDR3 bases are TGCGCCAGCAGACCGGGACAGACTAACTATGGCTACACCTTC.

This CDR3 is CASSLGGGDTIYF. CDR3 DNA: TGTGCCAGCAGCTTAGGCGGGGGCGACACCATATATTTT. V and J are TRBV7-9 and TRBJ1-3; perhaps TRBD1 as D (6 bases). CDR1 and CDR2 from the germline V gene are SEHNR and FQNEAQ (reference sequence). CDR3 size: 13 residues. Trimming took off 1 base at V and 8 bases at J, with 9 bases between the two ends.

V and J are TRBV6-5 and TRBJ1-2, with D possibly being TRBD1 (5 bases). Germline V gives CDR1 MNHEY, CDR2 SVGAGI. The length of the CDR3 is 12 residues. Trimming left V 10 bases short and J 4 bases short, with 13 bases between. The chain's CDR3 is CAIRRGIYGYTF. The CDR3 nucleotides read TGTGCCATCCGTAGGGGTATCTATGGCTACACCTTC.

V gene TRBV5-8 combines with J gene TRBJ2-7, with 7 bases aligning to TRBD2. The V and J ends lost 0 bases and 3 bases, in that order; junction bases with no gene match: 6. Germline assignment: CDR1 SGHTS and CDR2 YDEGEE. This CDR3 contains 15 residues. CDR3 nucleotide sequence: TGTGCCAGCAGCTTGGTAATCGGGGGGAGCTACGAGCAGTACTTC. Amino acid sequence: CASSLVIGGSYEQYF. The whole variable domain, remainder taken from reference TRBV5-8 and TRBJ2-7, is EAGVTQSPTHLIKTRGQQATLRCSPISGHTSVYWYQQALGLGLQFLLWYDEGEERNRGNFPPRFSGRQFPNYSSELNVNALELEDSALYLCASSLVIGGSYEQYFGPGTRLTVT.

The CDR3 DNA sequence: TGTGCCAGCAGCGGCGGACACTCGAACACTGAAGCTTTCTTT. This encodes CASSGGHSNTEAFF. The chain is built from TRBV9 and TRBJ1-1; weak D call: TRBD1 (5 bases). V was pared by 3 bases and J by 1 base, with 10 bases between. The CDR3 is 14 residues long. Per germline, CDR1 SGDLS and CDR2 YYNGEE.

The chain couples TRBV6-5 to TRBJ2-7; possibly TRBD1 or TRBD2 for D (5 bases each). Germline lookup yields CDR1 MNHEY and CDR2 SVGAGI. CDR3 length: 12 amino acids. With 8 bases removed from V and 4 bases from J, the gap between germline ends came to 12 bases. CDR3 coding DNA: TGTGCCAGCGGGACCGTCTTATACGAGCAGTACTTC. Its protein is CASGTVLYEQYF.

The chain couples TRBV20-1 to TRBJ1-5; D is unclear. The CDR3 consists of 13 residues. Germline CDR1 and CDR2: DFQATT and SNEGSKA (reference sequence). Deletions cut 3 bases from V and 7 bases from J, with 13 bases between. CDR3 amino acids: CSASLGIEQPQHF. The DNA of the CDR3 is TGCAGTGCTAGTCTGGGGATCGAGCAGCCCCAGCATTTT.

V and J are TRBV19 and TRBJ1-6, with no clear D. Trimming pared 4 bases from V and 0 bases from J, leaving 10 bases between. Germline V gives CDR1 LNHDA, CDR2 SQIVND (reference sequence). The CDR3 loop spans 16 amino acids. The CDR3 is CASSTILVSYNSPLHF. CDR3 in DNA: TGTGCCAGTAGTACTATACTGGTCTCCTATAATTCACCCCTCCACTTT. The variable domain in full, with the rest retrieved from reference TRBV19 and TRBJ1-6, is DGGITQSPKYLFRKEGQNVTLSCEQNLNHDAMYWYRQDPGQGLRLIYYSQIVNDFQKGDIAEGYSVSREKKESFPLTVTSAQKNPTAFYLCASSTILVSYNSPLHFGNGTRLTVT.

This chain uses TRBV6-6 with TRBJ2-5; TRBD1 might be the D (5 bases). This CDR3 region has 12 residues. Per the germline V gene, CDR1 is MNHNY and CDR2 is SVGAGI (reference sequence). Deletions cut 0 bases from V and 9 bases from J, with 8 bases between. CDR3 residues: CASSYSEGAQYF. The CDR3 DNA follows: TGTGCCAGCAGTTACTCGGAAGGGGCCCAGTACTTC.